The sample holds many counts of the clone carrying this TCR beta chain. Its antigen is still unknown. The V end was cut by 5 bases, the J end by 6 bases, with 10 bases between. The CDR3 sequence is 13 residues long. Per germline, CDR1 SNHLY and CDR2 FYNNEI. This specimen belongs to a study of regulatory T cells in long-lasting Graves disease. The time point here: newly diagnosed GD, antithyroid drugs for less than 3 months. RNA isolated from PBMCs was used to make the TCR library. Notes on the study in general: Accuracy might have suffered from few samples. Whereas 950 to 1,000 public clonotypes were shared by new patients, persistent patients shared more, at some 2,900.

Arm-PCR of CDR3 regions and iRepertoire HTBI primers were used to build TCR beta libraries. TCRdb fed the multiplex PCR reads into MiXCR, producing one record per CDR3 protein. The sample holds approximately 400,000 distinct CDR3 sequences, about 15% seen once. The same data also contributed to another study, on T cells in Graves' hyperthyroidism and ophthalmopathy. Per that paper: HTBI primers drove first-round RT-PCR of the TCR CDR3.

The genes are TRBV2 and TRBJ2-2; possibly TRBD2 for D (6 bases). The sample was peripheral blood mononuclear cells (PBMCs), taken at new diagnosis, from a patient treated with antithyroid drugs. This TCR came from a woman aged 30 to 39 with Graves disease. The CDR3 reads CASSRTTSGELFF. Written as DNA, the CDR3 is TGTGCCAGCAGTCGGACTACCTCCGGGGAGCTGTTTTTT. The full variable domain, rest sourced from reference TRBV2 and TRBJ2-2, is EPEVTQTPSHQVTQMGQEVILRCVPISNHLYFYWYRQILGQKVEFLVSFYNNEISEKSEIFDDQFSVERPDGSNFTLKIRSTKLEDSAMYFCASSRTTSGELFFGEGSRLTVL.